The subject of this entry is one TCR beta chain. Its antigen is not known. This entry is derived from a study of siplizumab effects on memory and regulatory T cells. Only in-frame clones appear in the TCRdb table, and some are missing; sequencing was by immunoSEQ multiplex PCR. This sample has 90,000 to 140,000 clones; about 92% occur once, and the top ten carry around 0.3%. Findings and caveats of the study: Roughly 75-95% of proliferating CD4+ or CD8+ clones lacked an assignable naive or memory phenotype.

CDR3 length equals 20 residues. Trimming took off 3 bases at V and 3 bases at J, with 29 bases between the two ends. Looked up from germline, CDR1 is PRHDT and CDR2 is FYEKMQ (reference sequence). This receptor was obtained from a human donor in good health. Sequencing input: CD4+ T cells sorted from blood. This chain joins TRBV13 and TRBJ1-1; tentative D call: TRBD1 (5 bases). CDR3 nucleotides: TGTGCCAGCAGCTTTCAGCCCCGTGGGTCGTCCGGACAATTCGACACTGAAGCTTTCTTT. Protein sequence: CASSFQPRGSSGQFDTEAFF.